This TCR beta chain was sequenced during a study of CXCR3-negative and CXCR3-positive naive CD8 T cells. UMI-labeled TRB cDNA libraries were prepared by 5' RACE. TCRdb re-called the 5' RACE reads and shows each CDR3 protein once, DNA omitted. Its listing shows about 53,000 distinct CDR3 sequences. The receptor was derived from a human donor in good health. Some clones in this sample may be carry-over from other donors' samples. Material: naive CXCR3- CD8+ T cells from blood. Subset reported: CD45RO-CCR7+CD27+CD95- naive CD8+ T cells lacking CXCR3 (TNR3-).

The CDR3 protein is CASSFSTGADTQYF. The chain recombines TRBV28 with TRBJ2-3; TCRdb names TRBD1, which stays unverified in the absence of DNA. From germline, CDR1 is MDHEN and CDR2 SYDVKM. This CDR3 has 14 residues.